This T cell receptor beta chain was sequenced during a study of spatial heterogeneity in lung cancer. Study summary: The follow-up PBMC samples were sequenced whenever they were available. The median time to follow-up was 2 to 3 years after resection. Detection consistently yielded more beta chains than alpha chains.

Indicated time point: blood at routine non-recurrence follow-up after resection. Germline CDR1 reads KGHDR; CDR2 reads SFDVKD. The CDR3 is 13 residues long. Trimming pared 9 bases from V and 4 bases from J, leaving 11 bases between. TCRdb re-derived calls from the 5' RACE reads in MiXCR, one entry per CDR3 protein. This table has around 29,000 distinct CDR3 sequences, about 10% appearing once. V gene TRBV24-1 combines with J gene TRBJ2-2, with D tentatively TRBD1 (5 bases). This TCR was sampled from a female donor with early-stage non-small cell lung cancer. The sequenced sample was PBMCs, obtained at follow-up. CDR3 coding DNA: TGTGCCACCGGACAACGGAGCACCGGGGAGCTGTTTTTT. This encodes CATGQRSTGELFF.